Listed below are T cell receptor beta chains from one sample, sequenced in a study of immune evolution from preneoplasia to lung adenocarcinoma. Repertoires were generated with immunoSEQ multiplex PCR, while TCRdb's copy carries only in-frame clones and drops some. This repertoire shows 4,500 to 5,500 clones, roughly three quarters found once; its top ten account for 9.5% to 13%. Source material: FFPE minimally invasive lung adenocarcinoma tissue. These TCRs come from a person between 65 and 79 years old with lung adenocarcinoma. CDR3s include the opening cysteine and the closing phenylalanine or tryptophan. Fields, in order: clone size, J gene, D gene, V gene, CDR3 protein, CDR3 DNA. The D gene is left open where the match is weak. Size values are once, few and many counts, or a class for expanded clones, and some rows have none.

>NA|TRBJ2-7|NA|TRBV5-1
CASSLESGYSYEQYF
TGCGCCAGCAGCTTGGAGTCAGGCTACTCCTACGAGCAGTACTTC
>large|TRBJ1-3|NA|TRBV9
CASSRGDGNTIYF
TGTGCCAGCAGCCGCGGGGACGGGAACACCATATATTTT
>NA|TRBJ1-2|NA|TRBV11-2
CASSLLKGYGYTF
TGTGCCAGCAGCTTATTGAAAGGTTATGGCTACACCTTC
>NA|TRBJ1-1|TRBD1|TRBV27
CASSSDRVGGTEAFF
TGTGCCAGCAGTTCCGACAGGGTAGGAGGAACTGAAGCTTTCTTT
>NA|TRBJ1-3|NA|TRBV18
CASSPATGNTIYF
TGTGCCAGCTCACCGGCAACTGGAAACACCATATATTTT
>few|TRBJ2-5|NA|TRBV5-1
CASSLEQETQYF
TGCGCCAGCAGCTTGGAACAAGAGACCCAGTACTTC
>NA|TRBJ1-5|NA|TRBV6-1
CASTPGGNNQPQHF
TGTGCCAGCACTCCAGGAGGTAACAATCAGCCCCAGCATTTT
>NA|TRBJ2-7|NA|TRBV6-1
CASRIQWETNNEQYF
TGTGCCAGCCGGATCCAATGGGAGACCAACAACGAGCAGTACTTC
>once|TRBJ2-3|NA|TRBV11-2
CASSLTPTSTDTQYF
TGTGCCAGCAGCTTAACACCGACTAGCACAGATACGCAGTATTTT
>once|TRBJ1-1|NA|TRBV7-9
CASSLGVENTEAFF
TGTGCCAGCAGCTTAGGTGTAGAGAACACTGAAGCTTTCTTT
>once|TRBJ2-7|NA|TRBV15
CATSRAGEGSYEQYF
TGTGCCACCAGCAGAGCGGGAGAGGGGTCCTACGAGCAGTACTTC
>NA|TRBJ2-6|NA|TRBV15
CATSREGISGANVLTF
TGTGCCACCAGCAGGGAAGGTATCTCTGGGGCCAACGTCCTGACTTTC
>NA|TRBJ1-3|NA|TRBV5-1
CASSPTISGNTIYF
TGCGCCAGCAGCCCAACAATATCAGGAAACACCATATATTTT
>NA|TRBJ2-1|TRBD2|TRBV9
CASSVLADYYNEQFF
TGTGCCAGCAGCGTTCTAGCGGATTACTACAATGAGCAGTTCTTC
>NA|TRBJ2-7|TRBD2|TRBV11-1
CASSLVPGTSGYEQYF
TGTGCCAGCAGCTTAGTGCCCGGGACTAGCGGTTACGAGCAGTACTTC